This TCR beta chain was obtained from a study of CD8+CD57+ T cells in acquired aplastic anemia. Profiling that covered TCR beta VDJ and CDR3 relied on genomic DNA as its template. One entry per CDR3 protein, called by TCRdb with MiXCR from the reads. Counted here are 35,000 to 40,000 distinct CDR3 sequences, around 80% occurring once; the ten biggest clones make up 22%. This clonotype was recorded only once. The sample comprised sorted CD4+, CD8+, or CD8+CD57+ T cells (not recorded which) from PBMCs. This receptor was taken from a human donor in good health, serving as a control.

The CDR3 DNA reads as TGCAGTGCTAGAACCGGGACATCCGGGCGCACCAATGGCTACACCTTC. The encoded protein is CSARTGTSGRTNGYTF. The gene calls are TRBV20-1 and TRBJ1-2; maybe TRBD1 (6 bases). Germline lookup yields CDR1 DFQATT and CDR2 SNEGSKA (reference sequence). Trimming stripped 2 bases from V and 6 bases from J, with 22 bases between. The CDR3 covers 16 residues.